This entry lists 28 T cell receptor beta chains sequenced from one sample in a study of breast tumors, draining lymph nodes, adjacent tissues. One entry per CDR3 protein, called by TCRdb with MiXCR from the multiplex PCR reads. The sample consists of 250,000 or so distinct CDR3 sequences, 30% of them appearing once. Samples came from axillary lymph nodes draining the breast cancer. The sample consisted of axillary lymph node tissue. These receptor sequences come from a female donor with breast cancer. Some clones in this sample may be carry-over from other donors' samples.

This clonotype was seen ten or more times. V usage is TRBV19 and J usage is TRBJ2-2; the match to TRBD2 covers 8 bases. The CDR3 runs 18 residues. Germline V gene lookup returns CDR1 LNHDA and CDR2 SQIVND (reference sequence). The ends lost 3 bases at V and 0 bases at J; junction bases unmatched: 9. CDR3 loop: CASSMSRAGVANTGELFF. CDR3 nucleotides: TGTGCCAGTAGTATGTCCAGAGCGGGAGTTGCGAACACCGGGGAGCTGTTTTTT.

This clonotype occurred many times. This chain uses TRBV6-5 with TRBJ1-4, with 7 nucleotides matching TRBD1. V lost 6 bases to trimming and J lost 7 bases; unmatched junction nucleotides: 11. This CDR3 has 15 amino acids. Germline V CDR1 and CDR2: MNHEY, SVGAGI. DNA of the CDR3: TGTGCCAGCAGCGAATCAGGGGGTTCGGGTGAAAAACTGTTTTTT. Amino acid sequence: CASSESGGSGEKLFF.

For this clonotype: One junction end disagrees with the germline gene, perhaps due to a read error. CDR3 protein: CSVEEGKLGETLYF. In DNA, the CDR3 is TGTAGCGTTGAAGAGGGGAAACTGGGAGAGACCCTGTACTTC. The V gene is TRBV29-1, the J gene TRBJ2-5; TRBD1 or TRBD2 may be the D gene (5 bases each). The CDR3 is 14 residues long. Germline-derived CDR1 and CDR2 are SQVTM and ANQGSEA.

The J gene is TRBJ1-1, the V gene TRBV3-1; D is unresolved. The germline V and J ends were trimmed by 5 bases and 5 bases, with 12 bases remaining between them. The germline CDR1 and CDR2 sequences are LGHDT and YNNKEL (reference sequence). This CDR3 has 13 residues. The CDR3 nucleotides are TGTGCCAGCAGCGAACCTGTTGGGACTGAAGCTTTCTTT. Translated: CASSEPVGTEAFF.

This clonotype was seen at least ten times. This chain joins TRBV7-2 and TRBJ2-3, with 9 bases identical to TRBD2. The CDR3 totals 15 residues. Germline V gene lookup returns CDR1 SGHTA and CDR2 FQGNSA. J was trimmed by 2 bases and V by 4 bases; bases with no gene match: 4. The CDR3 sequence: CASSSLAGDTDTQYF. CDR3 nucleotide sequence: TGTGCCAGCAGCTCGTTAGCGGGGGACACAGATACGCAGTATTTT.

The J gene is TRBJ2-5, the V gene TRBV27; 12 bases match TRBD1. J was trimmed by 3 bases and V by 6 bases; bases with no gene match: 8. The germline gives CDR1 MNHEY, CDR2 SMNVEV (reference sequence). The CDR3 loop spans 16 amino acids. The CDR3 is CASRDPGQGAKETQYF. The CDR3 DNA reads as TGTGCCAGCAGGGACCCGGGACAGGGGGCAAAAGAGACCCAGTACTTC.

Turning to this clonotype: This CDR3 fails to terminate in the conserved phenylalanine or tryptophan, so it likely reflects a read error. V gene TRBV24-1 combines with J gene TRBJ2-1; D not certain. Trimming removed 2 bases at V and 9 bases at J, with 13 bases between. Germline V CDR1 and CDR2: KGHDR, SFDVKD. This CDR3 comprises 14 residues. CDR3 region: CATSDSGLRSEQFL. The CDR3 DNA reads TGTGCCACCAGTGATTCGGGCCTCCGGAGTGAGCAGTTCCTC.

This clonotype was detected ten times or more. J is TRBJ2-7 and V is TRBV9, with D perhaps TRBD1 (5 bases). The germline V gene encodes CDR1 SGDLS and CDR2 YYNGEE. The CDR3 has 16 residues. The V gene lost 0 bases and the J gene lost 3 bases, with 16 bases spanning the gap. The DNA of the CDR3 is TGTGCCAGCAGCGTAGCGTCATGGGCAGGGATCTACGAGCAGTACTTC. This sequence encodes CASSVASWAGIYEQYF.

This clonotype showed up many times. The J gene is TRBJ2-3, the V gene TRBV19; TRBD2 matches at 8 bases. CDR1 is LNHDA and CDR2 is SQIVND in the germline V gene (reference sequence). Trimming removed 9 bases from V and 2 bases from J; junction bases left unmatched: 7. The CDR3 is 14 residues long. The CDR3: CASTTGGSTDTQYF. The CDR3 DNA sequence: TGTGCCAGCACGACGGGGGGGTCCACAGATACGCAGTATTTT.

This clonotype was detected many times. In DNA form, the CDR3 reads TGCAGTGCTAGAGTTATAATCCGGGACCCCAAGAGGGACGCGAACACCGGGGAGCTGTTTTTT. Amino acids: CSARVIIRDPKRDANTGELFF. The chain uses TRBV20-1 and TRBJ2-2, with D possibly called TRBD1 or TRBD2 (5 bases each). Germline V gene sequence: CDR1 DFQATT, CDR2 SNEGSKA (reference sequence). The V end was cut by 1 base, the J end by 0 bases, with 27 bases between. The CDR3 spans 21 residues.

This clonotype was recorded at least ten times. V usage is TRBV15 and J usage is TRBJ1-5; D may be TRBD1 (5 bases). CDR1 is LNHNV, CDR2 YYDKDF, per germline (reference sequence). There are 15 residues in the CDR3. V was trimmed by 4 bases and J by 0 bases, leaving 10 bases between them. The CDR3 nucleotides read TGTGCCACCAGCATGGTCAGGGATAGCAATCAGCCCCAGCATTTT. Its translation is CATSMVRDSNQPQHF.

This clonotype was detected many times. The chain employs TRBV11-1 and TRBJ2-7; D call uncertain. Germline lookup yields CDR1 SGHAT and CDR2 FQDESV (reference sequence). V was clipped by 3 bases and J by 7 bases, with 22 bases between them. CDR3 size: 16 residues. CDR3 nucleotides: TGTGCCAGCAGCTTCCTGGACGCGGAAGCGATAAGGGAGCAGTACTTC. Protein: CASSFLDAEAIREQYF.

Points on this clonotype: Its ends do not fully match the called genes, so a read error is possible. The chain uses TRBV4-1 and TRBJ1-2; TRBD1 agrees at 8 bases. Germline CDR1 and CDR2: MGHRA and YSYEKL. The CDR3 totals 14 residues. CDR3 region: CASGQDGAGGGYTF. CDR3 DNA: TGCGCCAGCGGCCAAGATGGGGCAGGGGGCGGCTACACCTTC.

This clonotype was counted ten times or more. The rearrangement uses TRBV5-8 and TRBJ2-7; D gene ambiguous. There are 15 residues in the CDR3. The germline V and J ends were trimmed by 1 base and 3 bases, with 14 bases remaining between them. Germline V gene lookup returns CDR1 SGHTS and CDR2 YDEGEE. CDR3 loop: CASSLFRSSGYEQYF. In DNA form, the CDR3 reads TGTGCCAGCAGCTTGTTCAGGAGCAGTGGCTACGAGCAGTACTTC.

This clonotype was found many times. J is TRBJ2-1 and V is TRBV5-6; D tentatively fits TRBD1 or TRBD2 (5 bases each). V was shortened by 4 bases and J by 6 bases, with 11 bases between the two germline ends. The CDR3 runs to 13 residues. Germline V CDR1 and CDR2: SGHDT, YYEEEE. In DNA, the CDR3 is TGTGCCAGCAGCAGGGGACGGCTCAATGAGCAGTTCTTC. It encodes CASSRGRLNEQFF.

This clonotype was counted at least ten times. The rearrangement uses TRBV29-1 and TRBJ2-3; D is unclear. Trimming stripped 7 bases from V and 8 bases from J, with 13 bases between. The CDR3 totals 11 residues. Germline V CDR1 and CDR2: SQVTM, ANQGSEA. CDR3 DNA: TGCAGCGCCTCTTACCGTAGTACGCAGTATTTT. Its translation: CSASYRSTQYF.

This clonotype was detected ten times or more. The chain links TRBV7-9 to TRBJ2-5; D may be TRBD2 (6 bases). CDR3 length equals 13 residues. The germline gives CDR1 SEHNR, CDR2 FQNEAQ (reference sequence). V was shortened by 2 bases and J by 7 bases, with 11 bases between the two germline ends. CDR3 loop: CASSLRPGGTQYF. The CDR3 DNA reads TGTGCCAGCAGCTTACGGCCCGGGGGGACCCAGTACTTC.

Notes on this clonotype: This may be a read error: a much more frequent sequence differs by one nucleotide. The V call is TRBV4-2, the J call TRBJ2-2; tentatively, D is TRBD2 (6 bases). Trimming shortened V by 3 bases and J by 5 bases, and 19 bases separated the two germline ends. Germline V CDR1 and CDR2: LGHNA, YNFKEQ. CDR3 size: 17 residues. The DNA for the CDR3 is TGTGCCAGCAGCCATGTCCCCCTTGGGACTGTTACCGGGGAGCTGTTTTTT. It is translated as CASSHVPLGTVTGELFF.

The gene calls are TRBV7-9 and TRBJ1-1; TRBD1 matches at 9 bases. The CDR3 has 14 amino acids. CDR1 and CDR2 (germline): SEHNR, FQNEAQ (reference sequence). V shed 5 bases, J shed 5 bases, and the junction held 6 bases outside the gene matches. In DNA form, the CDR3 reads TGTGCCAGCAGCGCCCGGGACAGGGATACTGAAGCTTTCTTT. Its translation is CASSARDRDTEAFF.

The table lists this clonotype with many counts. CDR3 DNA sequence: TGCGCCAGCAGCCAAGAAGGTCCGGAAAAGCAGTTCTTC. Protein: CASSQEGPEKQFF. The chain employs TRBV4-1 and TRBJ2-1; the D is unclear. V lost 0 bases, J lost 11 bases, and 11 bases lay in between. This CDR3 spans 13 amino acids. Germline loops: CDR1 MGHRA, CDR2 YSYEKL.

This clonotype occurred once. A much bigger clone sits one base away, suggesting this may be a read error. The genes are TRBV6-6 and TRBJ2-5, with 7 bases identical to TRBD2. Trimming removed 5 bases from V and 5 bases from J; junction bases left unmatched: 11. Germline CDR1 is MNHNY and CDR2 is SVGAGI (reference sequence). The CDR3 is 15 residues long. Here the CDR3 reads CASSHGGVGGETQYF. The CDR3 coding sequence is TGTGCCAGCAGTCATGGGGGGGTCGGAGGGGAGACCCAGTACTTC.

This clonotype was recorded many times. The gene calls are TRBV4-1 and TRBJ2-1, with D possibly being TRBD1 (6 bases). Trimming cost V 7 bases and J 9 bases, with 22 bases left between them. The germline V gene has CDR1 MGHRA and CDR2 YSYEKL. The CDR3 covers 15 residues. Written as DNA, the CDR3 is TGCGCCAGCACCAAGAGGGGGTCGGTGGGGACTGAGCAGTTCTTC. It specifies CASTKRGSVGTEQFF.

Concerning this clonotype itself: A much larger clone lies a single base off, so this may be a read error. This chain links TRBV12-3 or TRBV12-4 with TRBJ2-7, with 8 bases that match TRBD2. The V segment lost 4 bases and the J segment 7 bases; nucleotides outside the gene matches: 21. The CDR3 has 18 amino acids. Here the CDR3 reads CASSSRIAGLWPMEEQYF. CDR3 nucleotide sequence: TGTGCCAGCAGTTCCCGGATAGCGGGATTGTGGCCGATGGAGGAGCAGTACTTC.

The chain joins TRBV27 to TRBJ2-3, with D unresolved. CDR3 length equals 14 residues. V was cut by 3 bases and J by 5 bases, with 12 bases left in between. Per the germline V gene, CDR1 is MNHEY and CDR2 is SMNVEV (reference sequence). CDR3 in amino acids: CASSLLGGGDTQYF. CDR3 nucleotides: TGTGCCAGCAGTTTGCTGGGTGGCGGAGATACGCAGTATTTT.

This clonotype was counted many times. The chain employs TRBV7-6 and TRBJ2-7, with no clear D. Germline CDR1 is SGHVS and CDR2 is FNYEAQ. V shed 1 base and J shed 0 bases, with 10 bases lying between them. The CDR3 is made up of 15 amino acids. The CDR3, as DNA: TGTGCCAGCAGCTTAGAGGCAGCTAGCTCCTACGAGCAGTACTTC. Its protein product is CASSLEAASSYEQYF.

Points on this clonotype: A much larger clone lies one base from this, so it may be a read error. The CDR3 spells CANSISGLTEQYF. The CDR3 DNA is TGTGCCAATAGTATATCGGGGTTAACCGAGCAGTACTTC. This chain joins TRBV19 and TRBJ2-7; maybe TRBD2 (5 bases). Germline V gene data show CDR1 as LNHDA and CDR2 as SQIVND (reference sequence). CDR3 length equals 13 residues.

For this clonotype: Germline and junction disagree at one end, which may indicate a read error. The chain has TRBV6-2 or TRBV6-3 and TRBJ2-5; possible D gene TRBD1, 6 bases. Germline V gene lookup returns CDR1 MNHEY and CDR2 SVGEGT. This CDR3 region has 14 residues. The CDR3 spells CASSYSGTLLSQHF. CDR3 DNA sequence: TGTGCCAGCAGTTACTCGGGGACACTACTTAGTCAGCACTTC.

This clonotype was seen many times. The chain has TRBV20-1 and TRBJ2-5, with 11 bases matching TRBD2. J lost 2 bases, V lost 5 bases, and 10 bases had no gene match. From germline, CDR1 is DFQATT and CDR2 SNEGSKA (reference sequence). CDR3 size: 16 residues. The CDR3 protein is CSALPLTSGAQETQYF. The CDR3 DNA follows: TGCAGTGCTCTCCCCTTGACTAGCGGGGCTCAAGAGACCCAGTACTTC.